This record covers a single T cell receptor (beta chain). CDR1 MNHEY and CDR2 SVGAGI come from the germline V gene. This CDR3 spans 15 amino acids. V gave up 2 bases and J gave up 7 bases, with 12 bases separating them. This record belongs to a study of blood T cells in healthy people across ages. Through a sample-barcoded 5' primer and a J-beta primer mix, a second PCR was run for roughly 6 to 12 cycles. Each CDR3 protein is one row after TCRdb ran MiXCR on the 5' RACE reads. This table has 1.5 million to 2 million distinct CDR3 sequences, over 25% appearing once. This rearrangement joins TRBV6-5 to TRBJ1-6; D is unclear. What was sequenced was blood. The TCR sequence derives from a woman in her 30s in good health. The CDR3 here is CASSYGSPQNSPLHF. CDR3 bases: TGTGCCAGCAGTTACGGTTCCCCGCAGAATTCACCCCTCCACTTT.